This T cell receptor beta chain was identified during a study of blood T cell repertoires in COVID-19. Participants came from roughly 24 US areas, aged roughly 18 to 89 years. Per the authors' pipeline: Estimated nucleated cell counts came from reference gene primer amplification. Assay: immunoSEQ multiplex PCR; the TCRdb copy retains only in-frame clones and omits some. Clone size and V and J calls were adopted from that table, with D and trimming inferred from the DNA. The profile covers fewer than 250,000 clones, with about four fifths appearing a single time and around 9.3% taken by the ten largest. The CDR3 has 16 amino acids. Germline trimming cut 3 bases from V and 5 bases from J; bases unmatched to any gene: 7. Looked up from germline, CDR1 is MGHRA and CDR2 is YSYEKL.

The chain is built from TRBV4-1 and TRBJ2-5; 12 nucleotides agree with TRBD2. The sample comprised PBMCs or T cells enriched from blood (not recorded which). This receptor was obtained from a woman between 50 and 59 years old with acute COVID-19. The CDR3 is CASSQASSGRAETQYF. The CDR3 nucleotides are TGCGCCAGCAGCCAGGCCTCTAGCGGGAGGGCGGAGACCCAGTACTTC.